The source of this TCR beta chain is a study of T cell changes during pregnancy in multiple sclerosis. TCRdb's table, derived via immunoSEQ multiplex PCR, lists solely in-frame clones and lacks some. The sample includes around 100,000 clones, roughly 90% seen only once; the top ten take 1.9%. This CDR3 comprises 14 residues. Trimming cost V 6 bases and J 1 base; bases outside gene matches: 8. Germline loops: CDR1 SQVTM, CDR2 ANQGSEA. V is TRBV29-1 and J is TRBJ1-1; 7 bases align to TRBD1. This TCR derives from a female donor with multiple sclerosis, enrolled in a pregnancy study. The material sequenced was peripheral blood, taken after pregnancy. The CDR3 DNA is TGCAGCGTCAGGTCCGGGACAGCGAACACTGAAGCTTTCTTT. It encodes CSVRSGTANTEAFF.